Listed below are T cell receptor beta chains from one sample, sequenced in a study of blood T cell repertoires in COVID-19. The assay was immunoSEQ multiplex PCR, and TCRdb's table has in-frame clones only and misses some. The repertoire has about 210,000 clones, 65% to 90% of them found once; the top ten carry about 2.4%. Sequenced: peripheral blood. Receptors originate from an older woman with COVID-19, enrolled during active disease. Each CDR3 is given with its conserved first and last residue. Each record gives: V gene, clone size, J gene, D gene, CDR3 DNA, CDR3 protein. A D gene is named only where the DNA matches it firmly. Clone size appears in some rows only: once, few, many, or a class for an expanded clone.

V gene: TRBV5-1
clone size: few
J gene: TRBJ2-7
D gene: TRBD1
CDR3 DNA: TGCGCCAGCAATCGGGGACAGGGGGGTTACTACGAGCAGTACTTC
CDR3 protein: CASNRGQGGYYEQYF

V gene: TRBV6-2/TRBV6-3
clone size: NA
J gene: TRBJ1-3
D gene: NA
CDR3 DNA: TGTGCCAGCAGCCTACAGAACTCTGGAAACACCATATATTTT
CDR3 protein: CASSLQNSGNTIYF

V gene: TRBV7-9
clone size: NA
J gene: TRBJ1-6
D gene: NA
CDR3 DNA: TGTGCCAGCAGCTTATACAGGGAAGATGAGTCCCTCCACTTT
CDR3 protein: CASSLYREDESLHF

V gene: TRBV6-1
clone size: NA
J gene: TRBJ2-2
D gene: NA
CDR3 DNA: TGTGCCAGCAGTGCCTACATCGTCGGGGCGAACACCGGGGAGCTGTTTTTT
CDR3 protein: CASSAYIVGANTGELFF

V gene: TRBV29-1
clone size: NA
J gene: TRBJ2-2
D gene: NA
CDR3 DNA: TGCAGCGTTCAGGGTCCCGGGGAGCTGTTTTTT
CDR3 protein: CSVQGPGELFF

V gene: TRBV7-9
clone size: NA
J gene: TRBJ1-1
D gene: TRBD1
CDR3 DNA: TGTGCCAGCAGCTCATCCCGGGACAGGAACACTGAAGCTTTCTTT
CDR3 protein: CASSSSRDRNTEAFF

V gene: TRBV4-1
clone size: NA
J gene: TRBJ2-1
D gene: TRBD2
CDR3 DNA: TGCGCCAGCAGCCAAGTCGGAATATCTAGCGGGCACGCGAAGGGTGAGCAGTTCTTC
CDR3 protein: CASSQVGISSGHAKGEQFF

V gene: TRBV2
clone size: NA
J gene: TRBJ1-2
D gene: NA
CDR3 DNA: TGTGCCAGCAGCGAGGGACAAATCTATGGCTACACCTTC
CDR3 protein: CASSEGQIYGYTF

V gene: TRBV7-2
clone size: NA
J gene: TRBJ2-2
D gene: NA
CDR3 DNA: TGTGCCAGCAGCTTCGACCTCCTGCGGGGGAACACCGGGGAGCTGTTTTTT
CDR3 protein: CASSFDLLRGNTGELFF

V gene: TRBV19
clone size: NA
J gene: TRBJ2-7
D gene: TRBD1
CDR3 DNA: TGTGCCAGTAGTCGCAAGACAGGGGGCGCCCCCTACGAGCAGTACTTC
CDR3 protein: CASSRKTGGAPYEQYF

V gene: TRBV28
clone size: NA
J gene: TRBJ2-1
D gene: TRBD2
CDR3 DNA: TGTGCCAGCAGTTTCCGCGGGGGGCCCTACAATGAGCAGTTCTTC
CDR3 protein: CASSFRGGPYNEQFF

V gene: TRBV6-6
clone size: NA
J gene: TRBJ2-4
D gene: TRBD2
CDR3 DNA: TGTGCCAGCAGTTACCAGACTAGCGGGAGTGCTCAGTACTTC
CDR3 protein: CASSYQTSGSAQYF

V gene: TRBV13
clone size: NA
J gene: TRBJ1-3
D gene: NA
CDR3 DNA: TGTGCCAGCAGCTCGTCACCGAGCTCTGGAAACACCATATATTTT
CDR3 protein: CASSSSPSSGNTIYF

V gene: TRBV5-1
clone size: few
J gene: TRBJ2-7
D gene: TRBD1
CDR3 DNA: TGCGCCAGCAGCCCTTCGACAGGGGGGAGCTCCTACGAGCAGTACTTC
CDR3 protein: CASSPSTGGSSYEQYF

V gene: TRBV6-1
clone size: NA
J gene: TRBJ2-7
D gene: NA
CDR3 DNA: TGTGCCAGCAGTGAATCGGACAGCTACGAGCAGTACTTC
CDR3 protein: CASSESDSYEQYF

V gene: TRBV7-2
clone size: NA
J gene: TRBJ2-5
D gene: NA
CDR3 DNA: TGTGCCAGCAGCTTAGATACAGGCAATCTGGTGACCCAGTACTTC
CDR3 protein: CASSLDTGNLVTQYF

V gene: TRBV7-2
clone size: few
J gene: TRBJ2-2
D gene: NA
CDR3 DNA: TGTGCCAGCAGCTGGGCAAGGCGGGGTAACACCGGGGAGCTGTTTTTT
CDR3 protein: CASSWARRGNTGELFF

V gene: TRBV5-4
clone size: NA
J gene: TRBJ2-1
D gene: TRBD1
CDR3 DNA: TGTGCCAGCAGCTTGGCCGCCGGCAGGGGGCTTGACAATGAGCAGTTCTTC
CDR3 protein: CASSLAAGRGLDNEQFF

V gene: TRBV7-2
clone size: NA
J gene: TRBJ1-2
D gene: NA
CDR3 DNA: TGTGCCAGCAGCCTTAACAGGGAGTACGGCTACACCTTC
CDR3 protein: CASSLNREYGYTF

V gene: TRBV19
clone size: NA
J gene: TRBJ2-3
D gene: TRBD1
CDR3 DNA: TGTGCCAGTAGTATCGGACAGGGGTGGACAGATACGCAGTATTTT
CDR3 protein: CASSIGQGWTDTQYF

V gene: TRBV6-5
clone size: once
J gene: TRBJ1-5
D gene: NA
CDR3 DNA: TGTGCCAGCAGTTACTCCCGTAATCAGCCCCAGCATTTT
CDR3 protein: CASSYSRNQPQHF

V gene: TRBV7-2
clone size: few
J gene: TRBJ1-1
D gene: TRBD1
CDR3 DNA: TGTGCCAGCAGCCCCACAGGGGGACTCTTTAACACTGAAGCTTTCTTT
CDR3 protein: CASSPTGGLFNTEAFF

V gene: TRBV19
clone size: few
J gene: TRBJ2-2
D gene: TRBD2
CDR3 DNA: TGTGCCAGTCTACTAGCGGGGAAGAACACCGGGGAGCTGTTTTTT
CDR3 protein: CASLLAGKNTGELFF

V gene: TRBV30
clone size: NA
J gene: TRBJ2-7
D gene: TRBD2
CDR3 DNA: TGTGCCTGGAGTGGACTAGCGGCGAATGAGCAGTACTTC
CDR3 protein: CAWSGLAANEQYF

V gene: TRBV24-1
clone size: NA
J gene: TRBJ2-1
D gene: TRBD1
CDR3 DNA: TGTGCCACCAGTGATAGGGGACAGTTCAACAATGAGCAGTTCTTC
CDR3 protein: CATSDRGQFNNEQFF

V gene: TRBV19
clone size: NA
J gene: TRBJ2-1
D gene: NA
CDR3 DNA: TGTGCCAGTAGTCGGGGAACTGATGAGCAGTTCTTC
CDR3 protein: CASSRGTDEQFF

V gene: TRBV5-4
clone size: NA
J gene: TRBJ1-3
D gene: NA
CDR3 DNA: TGTGCCAGCAGCTTGCCAAACTCTGGAAACACCATATATTTT
CDR3 protein: CASSLPNSGNTIYF

V gene: TRBV7-8
clone size: NA
J gene: TRBJ2-7
D gene: TRBD1
CDR3 DNA: TGTGCCAGCAGCTCCTATTCACAGGGGAGCGCCTACGAGCAGTACTTC
CDR3 protein: CASSSYSQGSAYEQYF

V gene: TRBV18
clone size: NA
J gene: TRBJ1-1
D gene: NA
CDR3 DNA: TGTGCCAGCTCACCAGCGGTGGACTACACTGAAGCTTTCTTT
CDR3 protein: CASSPAVDYTEAFF